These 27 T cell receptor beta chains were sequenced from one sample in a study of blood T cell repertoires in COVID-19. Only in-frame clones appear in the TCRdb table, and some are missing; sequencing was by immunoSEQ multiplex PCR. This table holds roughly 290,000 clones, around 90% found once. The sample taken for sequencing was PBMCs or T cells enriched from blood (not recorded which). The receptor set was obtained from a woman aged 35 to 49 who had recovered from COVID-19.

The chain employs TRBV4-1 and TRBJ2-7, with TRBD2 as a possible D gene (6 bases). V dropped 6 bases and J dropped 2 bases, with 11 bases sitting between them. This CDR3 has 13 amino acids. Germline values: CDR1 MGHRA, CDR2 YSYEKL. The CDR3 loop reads CASSRGGTYEQYF. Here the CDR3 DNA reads TGCGCCAGCAGTCGGGGAGGTACCTACGAGCAGTACTTC.

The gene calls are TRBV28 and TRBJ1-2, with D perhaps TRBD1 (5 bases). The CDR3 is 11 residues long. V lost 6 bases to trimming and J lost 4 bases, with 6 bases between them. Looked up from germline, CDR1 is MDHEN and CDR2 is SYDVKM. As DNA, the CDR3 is TGTGCCAGCAGCGACAGCTATGGCTACACCTTC. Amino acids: CASSDSYGYTF.

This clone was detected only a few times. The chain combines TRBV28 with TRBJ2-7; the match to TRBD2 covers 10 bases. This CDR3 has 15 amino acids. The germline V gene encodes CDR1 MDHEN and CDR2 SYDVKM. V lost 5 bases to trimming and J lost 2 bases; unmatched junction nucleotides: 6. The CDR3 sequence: CASSLAGVYPYEQYF. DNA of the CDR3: TGTGCCAGCAGTCTAGCGGGAGTCTATCCCTACGAGCAGTACTTC.

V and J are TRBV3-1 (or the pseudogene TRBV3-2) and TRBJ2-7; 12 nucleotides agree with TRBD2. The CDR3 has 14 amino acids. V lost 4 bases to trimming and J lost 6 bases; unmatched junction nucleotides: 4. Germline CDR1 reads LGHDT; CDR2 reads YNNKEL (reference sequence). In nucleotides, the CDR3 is TGTGCCAGCAGCCCCCTAGCGGGAGGGAGCGAGCAGTACTTC. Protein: CASSPLAGGSEQYF.

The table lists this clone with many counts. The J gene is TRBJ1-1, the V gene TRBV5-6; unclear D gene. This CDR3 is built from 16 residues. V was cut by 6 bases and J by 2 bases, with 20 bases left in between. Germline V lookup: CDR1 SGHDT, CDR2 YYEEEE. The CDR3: CASNSIAGFRNTEAFF. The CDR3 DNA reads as TGTGCCAGCAACTCGATTGCGGGGTTCCGCAACACTGAAGCTTTCTTT.

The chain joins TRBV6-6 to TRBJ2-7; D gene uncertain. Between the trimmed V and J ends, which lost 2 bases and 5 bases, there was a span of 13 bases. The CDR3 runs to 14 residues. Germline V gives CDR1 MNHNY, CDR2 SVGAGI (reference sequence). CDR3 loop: CASSYGQAGHEQYF. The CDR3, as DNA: TGTGCCAGCAGTTACGGGCAGGCTGGGCACGAGCAGTACTTC.

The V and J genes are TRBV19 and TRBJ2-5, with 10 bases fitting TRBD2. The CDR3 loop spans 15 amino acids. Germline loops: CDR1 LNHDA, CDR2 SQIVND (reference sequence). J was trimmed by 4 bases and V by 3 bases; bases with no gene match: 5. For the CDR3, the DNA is TGTGCCAGTAGTATTCTAGCGGGAGTAGGAGAGACCCAGTACTTC. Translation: CASSILAGVGETQYF. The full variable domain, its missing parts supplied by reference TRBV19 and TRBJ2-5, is DGGITQSPKYLFRKEGQNVTLSCEQNLNHDAMYWYRQDPGQGLRLIYYSQIVNDFQKGDIAEGYSVSREKKESFPLTVTSAQKNPTAFYLCASSILAGVGETQYFGPGTRLLVL.

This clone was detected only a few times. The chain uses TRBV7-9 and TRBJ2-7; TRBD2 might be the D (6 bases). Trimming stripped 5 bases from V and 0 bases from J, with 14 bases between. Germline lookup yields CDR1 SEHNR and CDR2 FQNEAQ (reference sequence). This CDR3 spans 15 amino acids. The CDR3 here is CASSPGTFSSYEQYF. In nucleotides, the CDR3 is TGTGCCAGCAGCCCTGGGACTTTTAGCTCCTACGAGCAGTACTTC. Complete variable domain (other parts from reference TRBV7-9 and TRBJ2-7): DTGVSQNPRHKITKRGQNVTFRCDPISEHNRLYWYRQTLGQGPEFLTYFQNEAQLEKSRLLSDRFSAERPKGSFSTLEIQRTEQGDSAMYLCASSPGTFSSYEQYFGPGTRLTVT.

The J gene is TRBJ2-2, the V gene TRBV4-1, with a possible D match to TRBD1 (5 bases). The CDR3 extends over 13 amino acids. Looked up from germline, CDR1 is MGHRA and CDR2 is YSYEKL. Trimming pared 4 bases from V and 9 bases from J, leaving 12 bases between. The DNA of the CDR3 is TGCGCCAGCAGCCTAGCAGGGCGGCGGGAGCTGTTTTTT. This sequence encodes CASSLAGRRELFF.

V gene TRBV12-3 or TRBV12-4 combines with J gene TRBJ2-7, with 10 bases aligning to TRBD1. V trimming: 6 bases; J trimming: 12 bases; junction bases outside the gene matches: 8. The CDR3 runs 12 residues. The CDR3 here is CASSLDRGRLYF. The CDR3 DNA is TGTGCCAGCAGCCTCGACAGGGGGCGGCTGTACTTC.

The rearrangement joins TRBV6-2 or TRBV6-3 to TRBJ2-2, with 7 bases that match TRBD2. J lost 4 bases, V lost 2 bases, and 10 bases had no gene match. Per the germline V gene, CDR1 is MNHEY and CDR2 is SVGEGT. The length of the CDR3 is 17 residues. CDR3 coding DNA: TGTGCCAGCAGTTACCAGTTGGGGGGGTACGGCACCGGGGAGCTGTTTTTT. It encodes CASSYQLGGYGTGELFF.

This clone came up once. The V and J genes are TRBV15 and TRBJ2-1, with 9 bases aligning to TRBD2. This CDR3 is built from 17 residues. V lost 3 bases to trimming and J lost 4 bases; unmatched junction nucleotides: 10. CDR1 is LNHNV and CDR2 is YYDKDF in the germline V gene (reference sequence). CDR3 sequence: CATSSASRGRAYNEQFF. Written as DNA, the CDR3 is TGTGCCACCAGCAGCGCGTCCCGCGGGAGGGCTTACAATGAGCAGTTCTTC.

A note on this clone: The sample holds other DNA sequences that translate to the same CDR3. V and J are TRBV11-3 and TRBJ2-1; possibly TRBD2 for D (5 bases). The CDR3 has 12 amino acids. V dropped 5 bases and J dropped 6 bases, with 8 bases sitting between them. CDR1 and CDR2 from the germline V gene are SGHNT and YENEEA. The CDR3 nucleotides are TGTGCCAGCAGCCTGGGGAGCAATGAGCAGTTCTTC. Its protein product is CASSLGSNEQFF.

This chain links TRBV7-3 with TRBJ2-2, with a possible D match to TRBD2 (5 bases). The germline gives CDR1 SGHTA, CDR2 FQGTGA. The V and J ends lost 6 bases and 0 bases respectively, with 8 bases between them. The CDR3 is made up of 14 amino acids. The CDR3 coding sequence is TGTGCCAGCAGGAGCGGTGCGAACACCGGGGAGCTGTTTTTT. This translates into CASRSGANTGELFF.

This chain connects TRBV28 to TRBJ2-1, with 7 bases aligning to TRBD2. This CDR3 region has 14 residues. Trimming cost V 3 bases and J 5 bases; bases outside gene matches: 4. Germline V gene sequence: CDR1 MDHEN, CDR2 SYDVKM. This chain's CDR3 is CASSFRGGHNEQFF. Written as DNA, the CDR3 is TGTGCCAGCAGTTTTCGGGGAGGGCACAATGAGCAGTTCTTC.

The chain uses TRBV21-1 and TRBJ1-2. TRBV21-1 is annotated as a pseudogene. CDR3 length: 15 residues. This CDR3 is CASLKSGRSAGGYTF. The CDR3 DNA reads TGTGCCAGCCTCAAGAGTGGTAGGTCGGCGGGGGGCTACACCTTC.

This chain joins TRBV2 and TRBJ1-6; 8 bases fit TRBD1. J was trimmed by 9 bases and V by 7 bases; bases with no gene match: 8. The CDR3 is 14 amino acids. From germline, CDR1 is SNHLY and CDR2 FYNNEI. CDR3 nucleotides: TGTGCCAGCAACGTCCAGGGGGCGGGTTCACCCCTCCACTTT. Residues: CASNVQGAGSPLHF.

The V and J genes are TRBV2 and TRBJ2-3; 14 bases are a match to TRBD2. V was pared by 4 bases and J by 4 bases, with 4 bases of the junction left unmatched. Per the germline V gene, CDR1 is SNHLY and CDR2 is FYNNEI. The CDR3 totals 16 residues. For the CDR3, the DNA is TGTGCCAGCAGTGCGACTAGCGGGAGGGCCTCAGATACGCAGTATTTT. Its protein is CASSATSGRASDTQYF.

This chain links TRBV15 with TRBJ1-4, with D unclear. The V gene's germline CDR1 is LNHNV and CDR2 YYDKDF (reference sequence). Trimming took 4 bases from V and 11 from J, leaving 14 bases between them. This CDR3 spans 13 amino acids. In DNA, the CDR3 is TGTGCCACCAGCAACGGCGGGAACCCTAAACTGTTTTTT. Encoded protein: CATSNGGNPKLFF.

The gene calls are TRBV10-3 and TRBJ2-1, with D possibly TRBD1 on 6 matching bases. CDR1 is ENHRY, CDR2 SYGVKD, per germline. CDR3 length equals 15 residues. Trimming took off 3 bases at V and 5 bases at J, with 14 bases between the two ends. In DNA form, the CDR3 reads TGTGCCATCAGTGACCCTACGACAGGAGACAATGAGCAGTTCTTC. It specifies CAISDPTTGDNEQFF.

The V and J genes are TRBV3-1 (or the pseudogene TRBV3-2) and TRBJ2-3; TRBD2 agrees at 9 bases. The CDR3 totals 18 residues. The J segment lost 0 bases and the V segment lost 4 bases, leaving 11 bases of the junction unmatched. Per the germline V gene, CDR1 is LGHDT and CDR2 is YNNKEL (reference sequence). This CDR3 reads CASSLSSLAGASTDTQYF. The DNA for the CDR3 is TGTGCCAGCAGCCTCTCATCCTTAGCGGGAGCTAGCACAGATACGCAGTATTTT.

CDR3 bases: TGCGCCAGCAGCCAAGCGCTGGGAGGCTATGGCTACACCTTC. Translated, it gives CASSQALGGYGYTF. The chain recombines TRBV4-1 with TRBJ1-2; unclear D gene. Germline V lookup: CDR1 MGHRA, CDR2 YSYEKL. The CDR3 has 14 residues. Trimming shortened V by 1 base and J by 4 bases, and 10 bases separated the two germline ends.

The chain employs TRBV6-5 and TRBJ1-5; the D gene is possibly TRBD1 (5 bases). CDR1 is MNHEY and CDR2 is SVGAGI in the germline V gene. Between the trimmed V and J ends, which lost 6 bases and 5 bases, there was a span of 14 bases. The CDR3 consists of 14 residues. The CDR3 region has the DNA TGTGCCAGCAGCCTTACCAGGGTTTATCAGCCCCAGCATTTT. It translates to CASSLTRVYQPQHF.

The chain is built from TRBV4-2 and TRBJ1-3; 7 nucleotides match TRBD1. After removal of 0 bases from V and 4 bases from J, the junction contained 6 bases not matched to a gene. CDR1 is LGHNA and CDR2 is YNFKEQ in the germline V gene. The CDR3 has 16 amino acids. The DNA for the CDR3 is TGTGCCAGCAGCCAAGACGCGGGCAGGGGGGGAAACACCATATATTTT. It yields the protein CASSQDAGRGGNTIYF.

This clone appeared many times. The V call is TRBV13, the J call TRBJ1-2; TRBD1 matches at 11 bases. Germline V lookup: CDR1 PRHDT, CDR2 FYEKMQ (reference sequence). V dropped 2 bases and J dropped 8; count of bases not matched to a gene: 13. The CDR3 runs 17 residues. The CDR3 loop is CASSLRSGDRGLKGYTF. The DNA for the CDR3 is TGTGCCAGCAGCTTAAGGAGCGGGGACAGGGGGTTAAAAGGCTACACCTTC.

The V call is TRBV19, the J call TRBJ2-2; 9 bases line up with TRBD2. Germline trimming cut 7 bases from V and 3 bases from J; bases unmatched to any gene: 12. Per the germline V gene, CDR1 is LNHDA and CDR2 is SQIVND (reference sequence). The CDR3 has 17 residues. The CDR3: CASTRRGTSRDTGELFF. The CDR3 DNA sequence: TGTGCCAGTACCCGTAGGGGGACTAGCCGGGACACCGGGGAGCTGTTTTTT.

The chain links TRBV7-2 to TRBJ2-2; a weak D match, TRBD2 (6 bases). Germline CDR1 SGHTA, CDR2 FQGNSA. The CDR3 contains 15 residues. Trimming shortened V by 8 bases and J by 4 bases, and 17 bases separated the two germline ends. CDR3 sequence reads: CASDGGAGRTGELFF. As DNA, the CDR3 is TGTGCCAGCGACGGTGGGGCGGGGCGCACCGGGGAGCTGTTTTTT.